The 13 T cell receptor beta chains given below trace back to one sample, sequenced in a study of shared clonotypes between healthy human individuals. Data came from immunoSEQ multiplex PCR; TCRdb stores just in-frame clones and leaves some out. The table has millions of clones, around 96% seen once. CD45RO-negative, CCR7-positively selected cells formed the naive CD8 fraction, excluding terminally differentiated effector memory CD45RA+ cells. Input material: naive CD8+ T cells sorted from blood. All receptors come from a man between 18 and 35 years old in good health.

The count of this clone is one. This sample also contains other DNA sequences that code for the same CDR3. This chain connects TRBV5-1 to TRBJ2-7; D not certain. CDR3 length: 13 amino acids. CDR1 and CDR2 from the germline V gene are SGHRS and YFSETQ. V was trimmed by 3 bases and J by 2 bases, leaving 9 bases between them. The CDR3, as DNA: TGCGCCAGCAGCTCGGACGGAGCCTACGAGCAGTACTTC. It is translated as CASSSDGAYEQYF.

CDR3 bases: TGTGCCAGCTCACCATCTGCTGGGGGCTCAGAGACCCAGTACTTC. As protein: CASSPSAGGSETQYF. The chain recombines TRBV18 with TRBJ2-5, with a tentative D call TRBD1 (6 bases). CDR3 length: 15 amino acids. Trimming pared 2 bases from V and 4 bases from J, leaving 14 bases between. Germline CDR1 KGHSH, CDR2 LQKENI.

Remarks on this clone: The same CDR3 is also encoded by other DNA sequences in this sample. The rearrangement links TRBV9 to TRBJ1-2; TRBD1 matches at 8 bases. Germline V gene lookup returns CDR1 SGDLS and CDR2 YYNGEE. CDR3 length equals 14 residues. After removal of 3 bases from V and 4 bases from J, the junction contained 5 bases not matched to a gene. CDR3 nucleotide sequence: TGTGCCAGCAGCGCAGGGGGCGCCGGCTATGGCTACACCTTC. Protein product: CASSAGGAGYGYTF.

This chain connects TRBV6-6 to TRBJ1-2; D is undetermined. The CDR3 length is 13 residues. V was shortened by 5 bases and J by 4 bases, with 11 bases between the two germline ends. Germline lookup yields CDR1 MNHNY and CDR2 SVGAGI (reference sequence). The CDR3 reads CASSPSKPYGYTF. CDR3 in DNA: TGTGCCAGCAGTCCGAGCAAGCCCTATGGCTACACCTTC.

Details on this clone: The same CDR3 arises from other DNA sequences in this sample as well. The chain couples TRBV11-2 to TRBJ2-7, with a weak D call TRBD1 (6 bases). The CDR3 sequence is 13 residues long. The germline V gene encodes CDR1 SGHAT and CDR2 FQNNGV. Between the trimmed V and J ends, which lost 4 bases and 2 bases, there was a span of 9 bases. The CDR3 here is CASSSGTTYEQYF. DNA of the CDR3: TGTGCCAGCAGCTCCGGGACAACCTACGAGCAGTACTTC.

As DNA, the CDR3 is TGCGCCAGCAGCCCCTCGGTGGCGGCCACAGATACGCAGTATTTT. Translation gives CASSPSVAATDTQYF. This sequence joins TRBV4-1 and TRBJ2-3; D unresolved. CDR3 length: 15 amino acids. Germline-derived CDR1 and CDR2 are MGHRA and YSYEKL. V lost 4 bases to trimming and J lost 2 bases, with 13 bases between them.

Turning to this clone: Other DNA sequences from this sample encode an identical CDR3 as well. This rearrangement joins TRBV6-5 to TRBJ2-7, with no clear D. This CDR3 has 13 amino acids. V lost 0 bases to trimming and J lost 4 bases, with 7 bases between them. Germline V CDR1 and CDR2: MNHEY, SVGAGI. The CDR3 is CASSYSLEYEQYF. The CDR3, as DNA: TGTGCCAGCAGTTACTCCCTAGAGTACGAGCAGTACTTC.

The chain links TRBV28 to TRBJ2-7; D not certain. CDR1 MDHEN and CDR2 SYDVKM come from the germline V gene. V lost 5 bases to trimming and J lost 0 bases, with 20 bases between them. The length of the CDR3 is 17 residues. The CDR3 bases are TGTGCCAGCAGTCCAGAGTTCTTAGGCGCTCGCTCCTACGAGCAGTACTTC. Its protein product is CASSPEFLGARSYEQYF.

The rearrangement links TRBV10-1 to TRBJ2-7; 8 bases align to TRBD1. This CDR3 has 15 residues. Germline CDR1 is WNHNN and CDR2 is SYGVQD (reference sequence). Trimming removed 5 bases from V and 4 bases from J; junction bases left unmatched: 10. CDR3 residues: CASSPDRDGRYEQYF. As DNA, the CDR3 is TGCGCCAGCAGTCCGGACAGGGATGGTAGATACGAGCAGTACTTC.

The chain is built from TRBV4-1 and TRBJ1-6; perhaps TRBD1 as D (5 bases). CDR1 is MGHRA, CDR2 YSYEKL, per germline. There are 18 residues in the CDR3. The V end was cut by 0 bases, the J end by 9 bases, with 21 bases between. The DNA of the CDR3 is TGCGCCAGCAGCCAAGAAGGGGCAGGGCCGATGAGGATTTCACCCCTCCACTTT. Residues: CASSQEGAGPMRISPLHF.

The chain uses TRBV29-1 and TRBJ2-5; D perhaps matches TRBD1 (6 bases). The DNA end favors TRBJ2-7, so the J call may be wrong. Germline values: CDR1 SQVTM, CDR2 ANQGSEA. This CDR3 region has 15 residues. The CDR3: CSVDGVNGQNYEQYF. The CDR3 region has the DNA TGCAGCGTTGATGGGGTTAATGGACAGAACTACGAGCAGTACTTC.

The chain links TRBV7-9 to TRBJ1-2; 9 nucleotides line up with TRBD1. V shed 5 bases and J 6 bases; nucleotides not matched to a gene: 4. CDR1 and CDR2 (germline): SEHNR, FQNEAQ (reference sequence). The CDR3 loop spans 13 amino acids. CDR3 residues: CASSLGTGNGYTF. The CDR3 DNA follows: TGTGCCAGCAGCCTAGGGACAGGGAATGGCTACACCTTC.

In DNA, the CDR3 is TGTGCCAGCAGCCAACAATCAGTATTGGGGTCCATTGAAAAACTGTTTTTT. It specifies CASSQQSVLGSIEKLFF. This chain links TRBV14 with TRBJ1-4, with D unclear. V was pared by 2 bases and J by 7 bases, with 20 bases between. Germline-derived CDR1 and CDR2 are SGHDN and FVKESK. The CDR3 has 17 residues.